This T cell receptor beta chain was obtained from a study of cytomegalovirus exposure and HLA in healthy donors. Donors sampled were nominally healthy, though unrecorded immune exposures were likely. PCR used 60 Vbeta primers and 13 Jbeta primers. Here immunoSEQ multiplex PCR was the method, and the copy in TCRdb shows in-frame clones only, minus some. There are roughly 120,000 clones in the sample; 75% to 85% occur only once, and 3.6% lies in the top ten. CDR1 is SGDLS and CDR2 is YYNGEE in the germline V gene. V gave up 3 bases and J gave up 5 bases, with 3 bases separating them. The CDR3 spans 12 residues.

The TCR sequence derives from a man aged 35-49 years in good health and CMV-seronegative. This chain links TRBV9 with TRBJ1-6, with no clear D. Sequenced material: PBMCs. Here the CDR3 DNA reads TGTGCCAGCAGCGCAAATAATTCACCCCTCCACTTT. Its protein product is CASSANNSPLHF.